Reported below is one T cell receptor beta chain. These data come from a study of blood T cell repertoires in COVID-19. Study as a whole: Acute-phase and convalescent COVID-19 samples originated in the United States, Italy and Spain. In each case, the material was cDNA or gDNA derived from T cells, B-cell-depleted T cells, or PBMCs.

In the original workflow: How many nucleated cells were present was estimated from reference gene primer amplification. TCRdb keeps only in-frame clones here, not all; method: immunoSEQ multiplex PCR. The V and J calls and the clone size are those of that table, but D and trimming were determined from the DNA. Counted here are roughly 57,000 clones, roughly 79% occurring once; the ten biggest clones make up 2.5% to 3.5%. Looked up from germline, CDR1 is SGHDT and CDR2 is YYEEEE. V lost 2 bases and J 4 bases, leaving 15 bases between the germline ends. The CDR3 totals 16 residues. The chain couples TRBV5-6 to TRBJ2-2; tentative D call: TRBD1 (6 bases). Material for sequencing was peripheral blood. The clonotype originates from a man aged 60 to 75 with acute or convalescent COVID-19. CDR3 loop: CASSLLGGMGTGELFF. The CDR3 DNA reads TGTGCCAGCAGCTTACTAGGGGGAATGGGCACCGGGGAGCTGTTTTTT. Using reference TRBV5-6 and TRBJ2-2 for the parts outside the CDR3, the full variable domain is DAGVTQSPTHLIKTRGQQVTLRCSPKSGHDTVSWYQQALGQGPQFIFQYYEEEERQRGNFPDRFSGHQFPNYSSELNVNALLLGDSALYLCASSLLGGMGTGELFFGEGSRLTVL.